This TCR beta chain was identified in a study of T cell changes during pregnancy in multiple sclerosis. TCRdb's copy holds only in-frame clones and misses some; the assay was immunoSEQ multiplex PCR. The sample carries around 33,000 clones, about 89% recorded once. The V gene lost 3 bases and the J gene lost 4 bases, with 10 bases spanning the gap. The CDR3 has 13 amino acids. The germline V gene encodes CDR1 SGHNT and CDR2 YYREEE (reference sequence). This TCR was recovered from a female donor with multiple sclerosis, enrolled in a pregnancy study. Here the sequenced sample was CD8+ T cells from peripheral blood mononuclear cells, taken before pregnancy. The chain employs TRBV5-4 and TRBJ1-2; no firm D call. The CDR3 is CASSSGYTYGYTF. DNA of the CDR3: TGTGCCAGCAGCTCCGGGTATACCTATGGCTACACCTTC.